The source of this TCR beta chain is a study of blood T cell repertoires in COVID-19. Study context: The analysed material was cDNA or gDNA that came from T cells, B-cell-depleted T cells, or PBMCs.

The study drew participants aged about 18 to 89 years from some 23 US areas. Participants were placed into cohorts based on the clinical history they reported. The table came from immunoSEQ multiplex PCR; TCRdb's copy has only in-frame clones and leaves some out. The sample lists hundreds of thousands of clones; roughly 89% were seen once. Trimming shortened V by 4 bases and J by 3 bases, and 16 bases separated the two germline ends. Looked up from germline, CDR1 is MNHEY and CDR2 is SVGAGI. The CDR3 runs to 15 residues. V is TRBV6-5 and J is TRBJ2-7; TRBD1 is a possible D gene (5 bases). This clonotype was obtained from a woman between 18 and 29 years old who had recovered from COVID-19. The sequencing input was PBMCs or T cells enriched from blood (not recorded which). The CDR3 sequence is CASSLAPGPHYEQYF. CDR3 coding DNA: TGTGCCAGCAGTTTGGCCCCAGGGCCTCACTACGAGCAGTACTTC.